This T cell receptor beta chain was recovered during a study of cytomegalovirus exposure and HLA in healthy donors. In the study overall: In terms of ancestry, the Caucasian-associated cluster contained 75% to 85% of the approximately 400 genotyped donors.

Primers included in the PCR were 60 Vbeta and 13 Jbeta primers. The method was immunoSEQ multiplex PCR; TCRdb's version includes in-frame clones alone and lacks a portion of them. The sample lists 150,000 to 200,000 clones; approximately 70% were seen once. Trimming took off 3 bases at V and 7 bases at J, with 16 bases between the two ends. Germline V CDR1 and CDR2: SGDLS, YYNGEE. This CDR3 is 14 amino acids long. Study results and caveats: A previous analysis found most TCR beta V segments productive roughly 87% or roughly 30% of the time.

Remarks on this clone: The antigen remains undetermined.

The gene calls are TRBV9 and TRBJ1-2; D is possibly TRBD1 (5 bases). The source material was PBMCs. This clonotype was obtained from a human donor in good health. The CDR3: CASSDGGLRGGYTF. The CDR3 nucleotides are TGTGCCAGCAGCGACGGGGGATTGAGAGGTGGCTACACCTTC.